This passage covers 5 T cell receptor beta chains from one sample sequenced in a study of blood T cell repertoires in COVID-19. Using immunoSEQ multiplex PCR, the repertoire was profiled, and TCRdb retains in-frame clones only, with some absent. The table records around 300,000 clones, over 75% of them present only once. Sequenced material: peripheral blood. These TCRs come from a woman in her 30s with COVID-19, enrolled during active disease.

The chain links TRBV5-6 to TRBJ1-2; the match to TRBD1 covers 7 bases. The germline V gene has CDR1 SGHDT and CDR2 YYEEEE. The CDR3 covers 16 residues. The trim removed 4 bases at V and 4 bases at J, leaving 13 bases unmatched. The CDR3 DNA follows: TGTGCCAGCAGCCCGGGACAGTCACATCATGTCTATGGCTACACCTTC. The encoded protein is CASSPGQSHHVYGYTF.

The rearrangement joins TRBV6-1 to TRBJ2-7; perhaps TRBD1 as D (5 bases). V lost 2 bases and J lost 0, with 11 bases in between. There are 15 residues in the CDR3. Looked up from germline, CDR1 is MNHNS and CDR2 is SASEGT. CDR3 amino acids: CASSERGHNSYEQYF. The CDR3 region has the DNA TGTGCCAGCAGTGAACGCGGACACAACTCCTACGAGCAGTACTTC.

This chain's CDR3 is CASREAGGAYEQYF. In DNA, the CDR3 is TGTGCCAGCAGGGAGGCGGGGGGAGCCTACGAGCAGTACTTC. The chain employs TRBV7-2 and TRBJ2-7; TRBD2 agrees at 8 bases. V shed 6 bases and J 2 bases; nucleotides not matched to a gene: 6. The CDR3 loop spans 14 amino acids. Per the germline V gene, CDR1 is SGHTA and CDR2 is FQGNSA.

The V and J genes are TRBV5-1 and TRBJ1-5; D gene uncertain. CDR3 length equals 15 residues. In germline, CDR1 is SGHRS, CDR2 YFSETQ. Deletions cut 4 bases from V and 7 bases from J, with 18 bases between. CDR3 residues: CASSLVGGLGQPQHF. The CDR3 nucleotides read TGCGCCAGCAGCCTTGTCGGCGGGCTCGGGCAGCCCCAGCATTTT.

The CDR3 protein is CASSEQGAPYEQYF. The CDR3 region has the DNA TGCGCCAGCAGTGAACAGGGGGCCCCCTACGAGCAGTACTTC. The rearrangement links TRBV10-1 to TRBJ2-7; 9 bases fit TRBD1. The CDR3 totals 14 residues. CDR1 WNHNN and CDR2 SYGVQD come from the germline V gene (reference sequence). V lost 3 bases and J lost 2; bases outside the gene matches: 2.